Shown below are 21 T cell receptor beta chains from a single sample sequenced in a study of blood T cells in healthy people across ages. Using a J-beta primer mix together with a sample-barcoded 5' primer, a second PCR was run for roughly 7 to 12 cycles. One entry per CDR3 protein results from TCRdb running MiXCR on the 5' RACE reads. The sample contains 1 million or so distinct CDR3 sequences, 45% of which appear only once. The sequenced sample was blood. The receptors shown here come from a woman aged 60-75 years in good health.

This chain uses TRBV20-1 with TRBJ2-2; no firm D call. Germline CDR1 and CDR2: DFQATT and SNEGSKA (reference sequence). Trimming removed 2 bases at V and 2 bases at J, with 0 bases between. The CDR3 consists of 11 residues. The CDR3 nucleotides are TGCAGTGCTAGAAACACCGGGGAGCTGTTTTTT. Its protein product is CSARNTGELFF.

The chain recombines TRBV29-1 with TRBJ1-2; no clear D gene. Germline CDR1 reads SQVTM; CDR2 reads ANQGSEA. V gave up 3 bases and J gave up 4 bases, with 6 bases separating them. The CDR3 consists of 11 residues. The DNA of the CDR3 is TGCAGCGTTGACACGCTCTATGGCTACACCTTC. Translating gives CSVDTLYGYTF.

J is TRBJ2-7 and V is TRBV5-1; a weak D match, TRBD2 (6 bases). Trimming removed 1 base from V and 5 bases from J, with 10 bases in between. The germline CDR1 and CDR2 sequences are SGHRS and YFSETQ. This CDR3 is 13 amino acids long. The CDR3 sequence is CASSLRLVHEQYF. DNA of the CDR3: TGCGCCAGCAGCTTGAGACTAGTCCACGAGCAGTACTTC. The whole variable domain, remainder taken from reference TRBV5-1 and TRBJ2-7, is KAGVTQTPRYLIKTRGQQVTLSCSPISGHRSVSWYQQTPGQGLQFLFEYFSETQRNKGNFPGRFSGRQFSNSRSEMNVSTLELGDSALYLCASSLRLVHEQYFGPGTRLTVT.

This clonotype was detected only a few times. V is TRBV3-1 and J is TRBJ2-2; TRBD2 matches at 8 bases. Germline V gene lookup returns CDR1 LGHDT and CDR2 YNNKEL (reference sequence). Trimming at V came to 3 bases and at J to 6 bases, leaving 9 bases not matched to a gene. The CDR3 extends over 16 amino acids. The CDR3: CASSHHGAGAPGELFF. CDR3 DNA sequence: TGTGCCAGCAGCCATCACGGAGCGGGAGCCCCCGGGGAGCTGTTTTTT.

The chain uses TRBV25-1 and TRBJ2-1; D unclear. The CDR3 loop spans 15 amino acids. Germline-derived CDR1 and CDR2 are MGHDK and SYGVNS. The ends were cut back, 2 bases at V and 0 bases at J, with 8 bases in the middle. CDR3 sequence: CASSEGRYSYNEQFF. Written as DNA, the CDR3 is TGTGCCAGCAGTGAAGGTCGGTACTCCTACAATGAGCAGTTCTTC.

The V gene is TRBV9, the J gene TRBJ1-1; D unresolved. V was cut by 0 bases and J by 7 bases, with 13 bases left in between. The length of the CDR3 is 14 residues. Per germline, CDR1 SGDLS and CDR2 YYNGEE. The DNA of the CDR3 is TGTGCCAGCAGCGTAGGATCGCAGGTGGGTGAAGCTTTCTTT. Translation: CASSVGSQVGEAFF.

This clonotype appeared a few times. Germline and junction disagree at one end, which may indicate a read error. The V gene is TRBV5-1, the J gene TRBJ2-1, with TRBD2 identical over 11 bases. Germline assignment: CDR1 SGHRS and CDR2 YFSETQ. This CDR3 is built from 15 residues. The CDR3 sequence is CASSLGLAGDKEQFF. DNA of the CDR3: TGCGCCAGCAGCCTCGGACTAGCGGGTGACAAGGAGCAGTTCTTC.

This clonotype was recorded a few times. The chain has TRBV25-1 and TRBJ2-1; 7 nucleotides line up with TRBD1. V shed 5 bases, J shed 4 bases, and the junction held 8 bases outside the gene matches. The CDR3 is 15 amino acids. The germline V gene has CDR1 MGHDK and CDR2 SYGVNS. CDR3 sequence (DNA): TGTGCCAGCAGTCGACAGGGATCCCTGTACAATGAGCAGTTCTTC. Amino acid sequence: CASSRQGSLYNEQFF.

The rearrangement joins TRBV20-1 to TRBJ1-5, with D perhaps TRBD1 (6 bases). Germline V gives CDR1 DFQATT, CDR2 SNEGSKA (reference sequence). With 0 bases removed from V and 2 bases from J, the gap between germline ends came to 8 bases. The CDR3 runs to 14 residues. The CDR3 DNA follows: TGCAGTGCTAGAGATAACAGGGGCAATCAGCCCCAGCATTTT. It is translated as CSARDNRGNQPQHF.

The genes are TRBV5-6 and TRBJ2-7; no clear D. The CDR3 has 15 amino acids. Trimming stripped 5 bases from V and 0 bases from J, with 15 bases between. Germline V gene lookup returns CDR1 SGHDT and CDR2 YYEEEE. DNA for the CDR3: TGTGCCAGCAGGTCTCTGATCGGAAGCTCCTACGAGCAGTACTTC. This gives the protein CASRSLIGSSYEQYF. The full variable domain, with the rest looked up from reference TRBV5-6 and TRBJ2-7, is DAGVTQSPTHLIKTRGQQVTLRCSPKSGHDTVSWYQQALGQGPQFIFQYYEEEERQRGNFPDRFSGHQFPNYSSELNVNALLLGDSALYLCASRSLIGSSYEQYFGPGTRLTVT.

The V and J genes are TRBV24-1 and TRBJ2-6, with unresolved D. This CDR3 region has 16 residues. The V gene's germline CDR1 is KGHDR and CDR2 SFDVKD. Trimming removed 4 bases at V and 1 base at J, with 10 bases between. CDR3 amino acids: CATSDQTRSGANVLTF. The CDR3 DNA follows: TGTGCCACCAGTGACCAAACAAGATCTGGGGCCAACGTCCTGACTTTC.

V is TRBV20-1 and J is TRBJ2-5; no clear D gene. Looked up from germline, CDR1 is DFQATT and CDR2 is SNEGSKA (reference sequence). The CDR3 covers 14 residues. With 5 bases removed from V and 4 bases from J, the gap between germline ends came to 17 bases. The CDR3 reads CSAPPDNRPETQYF. The CDR3 DNA reads TGCAGTGCTCCCCCCGACAACCGTCCAGAGACCCAGTACTTC.

The rearrangement links TRBV15 to TRBJ2-1; TRBD1 agrees at 8 bases. The CDR3 length is 13 residues. Germline CDR1 is LNHNV and CDR2 is YYDKDF (reference sequence). The V and J ends lost 5 bases and 5 bases, in that order; junction bases with no gene match: 2. The DNA of the CDR3 is TGTGCCACCAGCGGACAGGGAGACAATGAGCAGTTCTTC. Amino acids: CATSGQGDNEQFF.

This clonotype was seen a few times. This rearrangement joins TRBV9 to TRBJ2-1; TRBD2 might be the D (6 bases). V lost 3 bases to trimming and J lost 6 bases, with 7 bases between them. Germline loops: CDR1 SGDLS, CDR2 YYNGEE. This CDR3 region has 12 residues. The CDR3 is CASSGDFNEQFF. CDR3 nucleotides: TGTGCCAGCAGCGGGGACTTCAATGAGCAGTTCTTC. Together with reference TRBV9 and TRBJ2-1, the CDR3 gives the full variable domain: DSGVTQTPKHLITATGQRVTLRCSPRSGDLSVYWYQQSLDQGLQFLIQYYNGEERAKGNILERFSAQQFPDLHSELNLSSLELGDSALYFCASSGDFNEQFFGPGTRLTVL.

This clonotype was detected a few times. The V and J genes are TRBV9 and TRBJ2-5, with D unclear. The CDR3 covers 17 residues. V was cut by 0 bases and J by 1 base, with 16 bases left in between. Germline V lookup: CDR1 SGDLS, CDR2 YYNGEE. The CDR3, as DNA: TGTGCCAGCAGCGTAGACCCCCCCTCTCTGGTCCAAGAGACCCAGTACTTC. Its translation: CASSVDPPSLVQETQYF.

This chain links TRBV9 with TRBJ2-3; 9 positions agree with TRBD1. This CDR3 spans 15 amino acids. CDR1 SGDLS and CDR2 YYNGEE come from the germline V gene. V lost 3 bases and J lost 5; bases outside the gene matches: 7. In nucleotides, the CDR3 is TGTGCCAGCAGCGGGAGGACAGGGGTTGAAGATACGCAGTATTTT. This encodes CASSGRTGVEDTQYF.

This clonotype showed up just once. At one end, the junction sequence differs from germline, possibly due to a read error. The chain has TRBV10-3 and TRBJ2-7; TRBD2 agrees at 14 bases. This CDR3 has 15 amino acids. In germline, CDR1 is ENHRY, CDR2 SYGVKD. The CDR3 sequence is CAISQTSGRDNEQCF. The CDR3 DNA sequence: TGTGCCATCAGCCAGACTAGCGGGAGGGACAATGAGCAGTGCTTC.

This clonotype was seen more than once but under ten times. The rearrangement uses TRBV7-9 and TRBJ1-2; the D gene is possibly TRBD1 (5 bases). Trimming removed 5 bases from V and 4 bases from J, with 23 bases in between. The germline gives CDR1 SEHNR, CDR2 FQNEAQ (reference sequence). The CDR3 covers 17 residues. CDR3 nucleotide sequence: TGTGCCAGCAGCGTCGTGGGTGGGGCTCTATTTAGCTATGGCTACACCTTC. Translating it yields CASSVVGGALFSYGYTF.

This chain connects TRBV20-1 to TRBJ2-7, with TRBD1 identical over 8 bases. Germline V gene sequence: CDR1 DFQATT, CDR2 SNEGSKA (reference sequence). Trimming took 7 bases from V and 7 from J; bases not matched to a gene: 12. The CDR3 contains 13 residues. The CDR3 here is CSGGQGAHNEQYF. In DNA form, the CDR3 reads TGCAGTGGGGGCCAGGGGGCCCACAATGAGCAGTACTTC.

The chain joins TRBV6-6 to TRBJ2-5; D is undetermined. With the DNA end fitting TRBJ2-7 better, the J assignment may be wrong. Per germline, CDR1 MNHNY and CDR2 SVGAGI (reference sequence). This CDR3 has 11 residues. The CDR3 DNA reads TGTGCCAGCAGCCGCAAACACGAGCAGTACTTC. Translation gives CASSRKHEQYF.

The chain uses TRBV27 and TRBJ2-3; D remains unclear. Germline-derived CDR1 and CDR2 are MNHEY and SMNVEV (reference sequence). Trimming shortened V by 6 bases and J by 1 base, and 11 bases separated the two germline ends. This CDR3 has 14 residues. CDR3 sequence: CASSLTHGTDTQYF. The CDR3 nucleotides read TGTGCCAGCAGCCTTACCCATGGCACAGATACGCAGTATTTT.